A single sample gave rise to the 10 T cell receptor beta chains below, sequenced in a study of blood T cells in healthy people across ages. The second PCR ran about 6 to 12 cycles with a sample-barcoded 5' primer and J-beta primers. TCRdb called the 5' RACE reads again in MiXCR, with one record for every CDR3 protein. Altogether about 930,000 distinct CDR3 sequences are present, under 35% being singletons, with the ten largest covering roughly a tenth. The same specimen was also included in a second study, on T cells of mothers and their children.

The sequencing sample was made of blood. These receptor sequences come from a middle-aged woman in good health.

There are a few counts of this clonotype. The rearrangement uses TRBV7-9 and TRBJ1-1; D uncertain. Germline V lookup: CDR1 SEHNR, CDR2 FQNEAQ (reference sequence). Trimming left V 5 bases short and J 4 bases short, with 17 bases between. The CDR3 consists of 15 residues. The CDR3 is CASSPPGGLGTEAFF. The DNA for the CDR3 is TGTGCCAGCAGCCCCCCTGGCGGGTTGGGCACTGAAGCTTTCTTT. The full variable domain, rest sourced from reference TRBV7-9 and TRBJ1-1, is DTGVSQNPRHKITKRGQNVTFRCDPISEHNRLYWYRQTLGQGPEFLTYFQNEAQLEKSRLLSDRFSAERPKGSFSTLEIQRTEQGDSAMYLCASSPPGGLGTEAFFGQGTRLTVV.

The chain has TRBV20-1 and TRBJ2-5, with TRBD2 matching over 8 bases. Unmatched junction bases numbered 15, after V lost 6 bases and J lost 0 bases. There are 17 residues in the CDR3. Germline loops: CDR1 DFQATT, CDR2 SNEGSKA (reference sequence). The CDR3 reads CSAQRGAGGPYQETQYF. The CDR3 DNA follows: TGCAGTGCCCAACGGGGGGCGGGAGGACCCTACCAAGAGACCCAGTACTTC.

The chain uses TRBV4-3 and TRBJ2-1; D remains unclear. V lost 0 bases and J 10 bases, leaving 22 bases between the germline ends. Germline CDR1 LGHNA, CDR2 YSLEER. The CDR3 totals 17 residues. CDR3 loop: CASSQEVWGRSGYEQFF. DNA for the CDR3: TGCGCCAGCAGCCAAGAAGTGTGGGGAAGGTCTGGCTACGAGCAGTTCTTC.

The rearrangement links TRBV19 to TRBJ2-7; the match to TRBD1 covers 7 bases. The DNA end is more similar to TRBJ2-5, so the J call may be wrong. CDR1 is LNHDA and CDR2 is SQIVND in the germline V gene (reference sequence). CDR3 length: 12 residues. This chain's CDR3 is CASRDSWETQYF. For the CDR3, the DNA is TGTGCCAGCCGGGACAGTTGGGAGACCCAGTACTTC.

Many counts were recorded for this clonotype. The V and J genes are TRBV6-1 and TRBJ2-3; a weak D match, TRBD1 (6 bases). The CDR3 extends over 14 amino acids. Germline CDR1 reads MNHNS; CDR2 reads SASEGT. Trimming took 5 bases from V and 2 from J, leaving 11 bases between them. The DNA of the CDR3 is TGTGCCAGCAGTTCAGACAGGTACACAGATACGCAGTATTTT. This encodes CASSSDRYTDTQYF.

As concerns this clonotype: A much larger clone sits a single nucleotide away, making a read error possible. The V gene is TRBV5-1, the J gene TRBJ2-7; the match to TRBD1 covers 8 bases. Germline loops: CDR1 SGHRS, CDR2 YFSETQ. The CDR3 has 15 amino acids. The CDR3 DNA reads as TGCGCCAGCAGGGCAGGGGGCTATGCGGCGTACGGGCAGTACTTC. It specifies CASRAGGYAAYGQYF.

V usage is TRBV12-3 or TRBV12-4 and J usage is TRBJ1-5; D ambiguous. CDR3 length: 14 residues. Trimming pared 2 bases from V and 5 bases from J, leaving 10 bases between. As DNA, the CDR3 is TGTGCCAGCAGTTTATCCCCGAAAGATCAGCCCCAGCATTTT. Its protein product is CASSLSPKDQPQHF.

This sequence joins TRBV7-6 and TRBJ2-7, with 7 positions matching TRBD1. This CDR3 spans 17 amino acids. Germline V gene lookup returns CDR1 SGHVS and CDR2 FNYEAQ. V was pared by 2 bases and J by 9 bases, with 19 bases of the junction left unmatched. As DNA, the CDR3 is TGTGCCAGCAGCTTACCCCGGGTCGGGACAGCTGCCCAGGGGCAGTACTTC. Translating it yields CASSLPRVGTAAQGQYF.

This clonotype appeared a few times. The chain combines TRBV10-3 with TRBJ2-1; the match to TRBD1 covers 9 bases. The CDR3 totals 18 residues. Trimming took 0 bases from V and 4 from J; bases not matched to a gene: 10. The V gene's germline CDR1 is ENHRY and CDR2 SYGVKD. CDR3 residues: CAISESILRDREYNEQFF. CDR3 in DNA: TGTGCCATCAGTGAGTCGATCTTAAGGGACAGGGAATACAATGAGCAGTTCTTC.

The V call is TRBV6-2 or TRBV6-3, the J call TRBJ1-6; tentatively, D is TRBD1 (6 bases). V was trimmed by 7 bases and J by 10 bases, leaving 23 bases between them. In germline, CDR1 is MNHEY, CDR2 SVGEGT. This CDR3 is built from 16 residues. This CDR3 is CASIGAGAGMRSPLHF. The CDR3 nucleotides read TGTGCCAGCATCGGGGCAGGGGCCGGAATGCGGTCACCCCTCCACTTT.